This T cell receptor beta chain emerged from a study of T cells in Graves' hyperthyroidism and ophthalmopathy. RNA transcripts served as the template for amplifying TCR beta CDR3 regions. The HTBI primer set served for first-round RT-PCR of the TCR CDR3. TCRdb re-called the multiplex PCR reads with MiXCR, one entry per CDR3 protein. Found here are roughly 570,000 distinct CDR3 sequences, approximately 14% of them singletons; the top ten hold about 7%. This clonotype turned up a few times. Sequencing input: blood. The receptor was isolated from a woman in her 30s with Graves' hyperthyroidism.

Written as DNA, the CDR3 is TGTGCCAGCAGTTCGCAGGGCCTTCTCTCCTACAATGAGCAGTTCTTC. Protein: CASSSQGLLSYNEQFF. The V gene is TRBV6-1, the J gene TRBJ2-1; D perhaps matches TRBD1 (5 bases). Between the trimmed V and J ends, which lost 5 bases and 0 bases, there was a span of 14 bases. This CDR3 region has 16 residues. Per germline, CDR1 MNHNS and CDR2 SASEGT.